The 26 T cell receptor beta chains below all came from one sample that was sequenced in a study of graft-versus-host responses after intestinal transplantation. The assay was immunoSEQ multiplex PCR, and TCRdb's table has in-frame clones only and misses some. The table lists 35,000 to 45,000 clones, 90% to 95% of them singletons. Their antigens remain unidentified. The material sequenced was unstimulated CD8+ T cells sorted from spleen or lymph node cells, taken before transplant. These receptors came from a human donor who was the organ donor for an intestinal transplant.

Regarding this clone: The same CDR3 is also encoded by other DNA sequences in this sample. The chain uses TRBV6-5 and TRBJ2-7, with D perhaps TRBD1 (5 bases). Germline CDR1 is MNHEY and CDR2 is SVGAGI. The V end was cut by 2 bases, the J end by 3 bases, with 8 bases between. CDR3 length: 13 residues. CDR3 nucleotide sequence: TGTGCCAGCAGTTACAGCAGGGACTACGAGCAGTACTTC. Protein product: CASSYSRDYEQYF.

The chain recombines TRBV7-2 with TRBJ2-2, with TRBD2 matching over 10 bases. Germline loops: CDR1 SGHTA, CDR2 FQGNSA. The CDR3 contains 15 residues. V was pared by 2 bases and J by 3 bases, with 0 bases of the junction left unmatched. CDR3 coding DNA: TGTGCCAGCAGCTTACTAGCGGGGGACACCGGGGAGCTGTTTTTT. This sequence encodes CASSLLAGDTGELFF.

The chain is built from TRBV6-5 and TRBJ2-7; TRBD1 might be the D (6 bases). CDR1 is MNHEY and CDR2 is SVGAGI in the germline V gene. This CDR3 comprises 12 residues. Deletions cut 7 bases from V and 4 bases from J, with 11 bases between. In DNA, the CDR3 is TGTGCCAGCAAGAGAGGACAGTACGAGCAGTACTTC. This encodes CASKRGQYEQYF.

The chain employs TRBV7-9 and TRBJ1-1; D not resolved. Trimming pared 1 base from V and 0 bases from J, leaving 12 bases between. There are 16 residues in the CDR3. Germline CDR1 SEHNR, CDR2 FQNEAQ (reference sequence). CDR3 residues: CASSLEGTELNTEAFF. The CDR3 bases are TGTGCCAGCAGCTTAGAGGGAACAGAATTGAACACTGAAGCTTTCTTT.

The chain joins TRBV9 to TRBJ2-1, with D hard to call. With 0 bases removed from V and 8 bases from J, the gap between germline ends came to 12 bases. CDR1 is SGDLS and CDR2 is YYNGEE in the germline V gene. This CDR3 comprises 14 residues. The CDR3 nucleotides read TGTGCCAGCAGCGTAGACGGTCTTGCTGATGAGCAGTTCTTC. Translated, it gives CASSVDGLADEQFF.

The table lists this clone with a count of one. V and J are TRBV4-1 and TRBJ2-7, with D hard to call. V lost 1 base and J 3 bases, leaving 10 bases between the germline ends. Germline V gene data show CDR1 as MGHRA and CDR2 as YSYEKL. This CDR3 comprises 14 residues. CDR3 region: CASSQVAHNYEQYF. As DNA, the CDR3 is TGCGCCAGCAGCCAAGTGGCACACAACTACGAGCAGTACTTC.

The chain has TRBV11-2 and TRBJ2-1, with no clear D. The V end was cut by 1 base, the J end by 4 bases, with 5 bases between. Germline V gives CDR1 SGHAT, CDR2 FQNNGV. The CDR3 totals 13 residues. CDR3 DNA sequence: TGTGCCAGCAGCTTAGTAGTTTACAATGAGCAGTTCTTC. Protein: CASSLVVYNEQFF.

This clone was recorded once. V usage is TRBV6-5 and J usage is TRBJ1-1; D remains ambiguous. Germline V gives CDR1 MNHEY, CDR2 SVGAGI. The CDR3 totals 14 residues. Between the trimmed V and J ends, which lost 5 bases and 8 bases, there was a span of 18 bases. The DNA for the CDR3 is TGTGCCAGCAGTGTTTACGGTGGAGGGAGCGAAGCTTTCTTT. Amino acids: CASSVYGGGSEAFF.

The chain links TRBV28 to TRBJ2-3, with 10 positions matching TRBD2. The CDR3 has 16 residues. Trimming at V came to 6 bases and at J to 4 bases, leaving 10 bases not matched to a gene. Germline CDR1 reads MDHEN; CDR2 reads SYDVKM. In nucleotides, the CDR3 is TGTGCCAGCAGCTACCCACTAGCGGGGAATTCAGATACGCAGTATTTT. This encodes CASSYPLAGNSDTQYF.

This chain links TRBV6-1 with TRBJ1-1; weak D call: TRBD1 (5 bases). V lost 7 bases, J lost 1 base, and 10 bases lay in between. Per germline, CDR1 MNHNS and CDR2 SASEGT. The CDR3 is made up of 13 amino acids. The CDR3, as DNA: TGTGCCAGCAACGGGGCCAGGAACACTGAAGCTTTCTTT. It translates to CASNGARNTEAFF.

This chain connects TRBV27 to TRBJ2-1, with TRBD1 identical over 8 bases. The V and J ends lost 6 bases and 6 bases, in that order; junction bases with no gene match: 7. This CDR3 is 14 amino acids long. Germline CDR1 and CDR2: MNHEY and SMNVEV (reference sequence). The CDR3 nucleotides are TGTGCCAGCAGCCGCCTACAGGGGGGCAATGAGCAGTTCTTC. Amino acid sequence: CASSRLQGGNEQFF.

The chain couples TRBV30 to TRBJ1-4, with TRBD1 matching 11 bases. V lost 2 bases and J lost 7; bases outside the gene matches: 3. CDR1 and CDR2 (germline): GTSNPN, SVGIG (reference sequence). The CDR3 extends over 14 amino acids. CDR3 coding DNA: TGTGCCTGGAGTCCCGGACAGGGGGCTGAAAAACTGTTTTTT. This sequence encodes CAWSPGQGAEKLFF. Filled out from reference TRBV30 and TRBJ1-4, the complete variable domain reads SQTIHQWPATLVQPVGSPLSLECTVEGTSNPNLYWYRQAAGRGLQLLFYSVGIGQISSEVPQNLSASRPQDRQFILSSKKLLLSDSGFYLCAWSPGQGAEKLFFGSGTQLSVL.

The chain employs TRBV30 and TRBJ1-1, with no clear D. Germline V gene data show CDR1 as GTSNPN and CDR2 as SVGIG (reference sequence). V gave up 2 bases and J gave up 0 bases, with 7 bases separating them. The CDR3 is made up of 13 amino acids. The CDR3, as DNA: TGTGCCTGGAGTTCAATTATGAACACTGAAGCTTTCTTT. As protein: CAWSSIMNTEAFF.

This clone has only one observation. The rearrangement uses TRBV7-6 and TRBJ2-2; 9 positions agree with TRBD1. The CDR3 contains 16 residues. The trim removed 5 bases at V and 7 bases at J, leaving 11 bases unmatched. Germline loops: CDR1 SGHVS, CDR2 FNYEAQ. In DNA, the CDR3 is TGTGCCAGCAGCCACGAAACAGGGGGCGCGATCGGGGAGCTGTTTTTT. This gives the protein CASSHETGGAIGELFF.

This clone was picked up one time. This chain joins TRBV10-3 and TRBJ2-7; D is unclear. Germline V gives CDR1 ENHRY, CDR2 SYGVKD. The CDR3 is 11 amino acids. Trimming shortened V by 9 bases and J by 6 bases, and 12 bases separated the two germline ends. CDR3 in amino acids: CAIAPSFEQYF. The CDR3 bases are TGTGCCATTGCCCCTAGTTTCGAGCAGTACTTC.

This sequence joins TRBV9 and TRBJ2-3; perhaps TRBD2 as D (7 bases). V lost 3 bases and J lost 2, with 16 bases in between. This CDR3 spans 16 amino acids. Germline V gene data show CDR1 as SGDLS and CDR2 as YYNGEE. The DNA of the CDR3 is TGTGCCAGCAGCGGTGGGAGGGGGGGCCTCACAGATACGCAGTATTTT. Translating it yields CASSGGRGGLTDTQYF.

CDR3 residues: CASSILAFGGEAFF. The CDR3 DNA reads TGTGCCAGTAGTATCCTGGCCTTCGGGGGCGAAGCTTTCTTT. The V and J genes are TRBV19 and TRBJ1-1, with TRBD1 as a possible D gene (6 bases). Trimming left V 3 bases short and J 8 bases short, with 16 bases between. CDR1 is LNHDA and CDR2 is SQIVND in the germline V gene (reference sequence). This CDR3 has 14 residues. Variable domain in full (rest from reference TRBV19 and TRBJ1-1): DGGITQSPKYLFRKEGQNVTLSCEQNLNHDAMYWYRQDPGQGLRLIYYSQIVNDFQKGDIAEGYSVSREKKESFPLTVTSAQKNPTAFYLCASSILAFGGEAFFGQGTRLTVV.

The CDR3 DNA sequence: TGTGCCAGCAGCGTAAGCGGGGGCCCAAACACCGGGGAGCTGTTTTTT. Translating it yields CASSVSGGPNTGELFF. The chain combines TRBV9 with TRBJ2-2; the match to TRBD2 covers 8 bases. The CDR3 has 16 amino acids. With 1 base clipped from V and 2 bases from J, the junction kept 4 bases outside the gene matches. Germline assignment: CDR1 SGDLS and CDR2 YYNGEE.

A remark on this clone: Other DNA sequences in the same sample also yield this CDR3. The chain couples TRBV6-1 to TRBJ2-7; no firm D call. Per the germline V gene, CDR1 is MNHNS and CDR2 is SASEGT. Trimming removed 5 bases from V and 0 bases from J, with 2 bases in between. The CDR3 contains 11 residues. Written as DNA, the CDR3 is TGTGCCAGCAGTTTCTCCTACGAGCAGTACTTC. It encodes CASSFSYEQYF.

The V and J genes are TRBV5-4 and TRBJ2-1, with 8 bases identical to TRBD2. Germline V gene sequence: CDR1 SGHNT, CDR2 YYREEE (reference sequence). Losses at the gene ends were 2 bases for V and 7 bases for J; bases not matched to a gene: 5. The CDR3 totals 14 residues. The CDR3, as DNA: TGTGCCAGCAGCTTTGCGGGGGGCCCGAATGAGCAGTTCTTC. Amino acid sequence: CASSFAGGPNEQFF.

The rearrangement joins TRBV7-2 to TRBJ2-7; 7 positions agree with TRBD1. Germline lookup yields CDR1 SGHTA and CDR2 FQGNSA. CDR3 length: 14 amino acids. Unmatched junction bases numbered 9, after V lost 3 bases and J lost 7 bases. CDR3 region: CASSFPGQSFEQYF. As DNA, the CDR3 is TGTGCCAGCAGCTTCCCGGGACAGTCCTTTGAGCAGTACTTC.

V is TRBV7-9 and J is TRBJ1-2, with 7 bases lining up with TRBD1. The CDR3 sequence is 19 residues long. Germline-derived CDR1 and CDR2 are SEHNR and FQNEAQ (reference sequence). Trimming took 5 bases from V and 8 from J; bases not matched to a gene: 26. The CDR3 reads CASSQSVLGVRGRDQGYTF. CDR3 in DNA: TGTGCCAGCAGCCAAAGTGTGCTAGGCGTGAGGGGGCGCGATCAAGGCTACACCTTC.

CDR3 coding DNA: TGCGCCAGCAGCCAAGAAGGGCGGGGGAGCACAGATACGCAGTATTTT. Translated: CASSQEGRGSTDTQYF. This chain joins TRBV4-1 and TRBJ2-3, with 7 bases that match TRBD2. Germline V gene sequence: CDR1 MGHRA, CDR2 YSYEKL. Germline trimming cut 0 bases from V and 0 bases from J; bases unmatched to any gene: 3. The CDR3 runs to 16 residues.

The chain combines TRBV4-1 with TRBJ2-5; D remains ambiguous. The CDR3 runs to 14 residues. Per germline, CDR1 MGHRA and CDR2 YSYEKL. Trimming took off 1 base at V and 1 base at J, with 7 bases between the two ends. CDR3 residues: CASSQVFSQETQYF. For the CDR3, the DNA is TGCGCCAGCAGCCAAGTTTTCAGCCAAGAGACCCAGTACTTC.

V is TRBV4-2 and J is TRBJ2-2, with 9 bases identical to TRBD1. The CDR3 has 19 residues. V trimming: 1 base; J trimming: 0 bases; junction bases outside the gene matches: 9. CDR1 and CDR2 from the germline V gene are LGHNA and YNFKEQ. The CDR3 bases are TGTGCCAGCAGCCAAGTGACCGGGACAGGGCCAACGAACACCGGGGAGCTGTTTTTT. Its protein is CASSQVTGTGPTNTGELFF.

The chain couples TRBV30 to TRBJ1-6; D is undetermined. V was clipped by 7 bases and J by 5 bases, with 15 bases between them. This CDR3 has 14 residues. CDR1 GTSNPN and CDR2 SVGIG come from the germline V gene (reference sequence). The CDR3: CASSEVQDNSPLHF. CDR3 DNA sequence: TGTGCCTCGTCCGAGGTGCAGGATAATTCACCCCTCCACTTT.